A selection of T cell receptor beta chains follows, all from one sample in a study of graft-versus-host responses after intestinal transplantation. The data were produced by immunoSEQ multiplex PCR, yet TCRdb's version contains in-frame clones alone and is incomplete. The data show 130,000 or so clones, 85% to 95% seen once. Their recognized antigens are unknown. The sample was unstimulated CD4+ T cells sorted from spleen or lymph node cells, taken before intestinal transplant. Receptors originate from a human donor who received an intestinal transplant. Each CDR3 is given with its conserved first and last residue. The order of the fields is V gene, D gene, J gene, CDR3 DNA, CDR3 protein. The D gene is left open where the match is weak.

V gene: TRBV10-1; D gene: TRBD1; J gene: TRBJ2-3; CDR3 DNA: TGCGCCAGCAGTGTACGACAGGGGACAAGTGATACGCAGTATTTT; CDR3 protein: CASSVRQGTSDTQYF
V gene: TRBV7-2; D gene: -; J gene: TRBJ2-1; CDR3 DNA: TGTGCCAGCAGCTTTGGTCAGGGTGGTGAGCAGTTCTTC; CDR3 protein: CASSFGQGGEQFF
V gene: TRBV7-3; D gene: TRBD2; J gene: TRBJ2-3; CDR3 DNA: TGTGCCAGCAGCTCGGGTGCAGCGGGGGGCTCAGATACGCAGTATTTT; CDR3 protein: CASSSGAAGGSDTQYF
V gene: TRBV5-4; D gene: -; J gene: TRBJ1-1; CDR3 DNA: TGTGCCAGCAGCTCTCAGGTCGGCGCTGAAGCTTTCTTT; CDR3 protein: CASSSQVGAEAFF
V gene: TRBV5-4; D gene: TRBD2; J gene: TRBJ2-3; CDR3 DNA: TGTGCCCACGGGGGGGGGAAGAGCACAGATACGCAGTATTTT; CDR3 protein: CAHGGGKSTDTQYF
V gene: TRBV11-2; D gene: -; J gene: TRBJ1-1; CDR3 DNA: TGTGCCAGCAGCGATATCCGGGGCCGCCTTGGCGCTGAAGCTTTCTTT; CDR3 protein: CASSDIRGRLGAEAFF
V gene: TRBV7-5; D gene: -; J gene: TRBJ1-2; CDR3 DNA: TGTGTCAGAAGCTCCCCCGAGGGTACTGGGGCTGGTGGCTACACCTTC; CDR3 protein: CVRSSPEGTGAGGYTF
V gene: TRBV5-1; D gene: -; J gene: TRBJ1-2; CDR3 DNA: TGCGCCAGCAGCTTCTCCCCGGGATCCCTCGAAGGCTACACCTTC; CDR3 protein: CASSFSPGSLEGYTF
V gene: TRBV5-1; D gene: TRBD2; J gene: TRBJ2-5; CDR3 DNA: TGCGCCAGCAGCTCCTTGACTAGCGGGGTACAAGAGACCCAGTACTTC; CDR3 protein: CASSSLTSGVQETQYF
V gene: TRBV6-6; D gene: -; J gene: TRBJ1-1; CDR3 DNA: TGTGCCAGCAGTGCCCTGATAAACACTGAAGCTTTCTTT; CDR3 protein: CASSALINTEAFF
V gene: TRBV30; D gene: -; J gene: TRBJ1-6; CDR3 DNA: TGTGCCTGGGCCCATAATTCACCCCTCCACTTT; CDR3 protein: CAWAHNSPLHF